The clone carrying this T cell receptor beta chain was detected only a few times. Its antigen is unknown. The sample is drawn from a study of cytotoxic CD8 clonotypes in ibrutinib-treated CLL. General study results and limits: Having risen at ibrutinib response, clonality had fallen back toward baseline by progression. Sampling schedules were unmatched across sustained-remission and progressing patients. Patients showed higher baseline clonality than age-matched healthy donors, and it tracked circulating CD8+ T-cell counts.

Around 2 micrograms of genomic DNA from cryopreserved PBMCs went into TCR beta libraries. The CDR3 spans 13 residues. Per germline, CDR1 MGHRA and CDR2 YSYEKL. Germline trimming cut 4 bases from V and 9 bases from J; bases unmatched to any gene: 4. The table came from immunoSEQ multiplex PCR; TCRdb's copy has only in-frame clones and leaves some out. In the table there are about 200,000 clones, approximately 72% of which are singletons. The chain links TRBV4-1 to TRBJ2-2; 8 positions agree with TRBD1. The clonotype comes from a human donor with chronic lymphocytic leukemia. The specimen comprised PBMCs, sampled after 24 months of ibrutinib treatment. CDR3 sequence: CASSRNRGRELFF. The CDR3, as DNA: TGCGCCAGCAGCCGCAACAGGGGGAGGGAGCTGTTTTTT.